One T cell receptor beta chain is described in this entry. The CDR3 is 15 residues long. Germline V lookup: CDR1 SGHRS, CDR2 YFSETQ. V gave up 6 bases and J gave up 0 bases, with 15 bases separating them. This entry comes from a study of CD8 T cells in ankylosing spondylitis. From the 5' RACE reads, TCRdb called clonotypes with MiXCR, one entry per CDR3 protein. The sample lists a few hundred thousand distinct CDR3 sequences, approximately 20% occurring once. The J gene is TRBJ1-1, the V gene TRBV5-1, with a tentative D call TRBD1 (6 bases). This clonotype was sampled from a male donor with ankylosing spondylitis or in good health (not recorded which). The sequencing input was blood, either unsorted or a sorted T cell fraction (not recorded which). CDR3 nucleotides: TGCGCCAGCACGCGGGGGCGCGGCATGAACACTGAAGCTTTCTTT. Its protein product is CASTRGRGMNTEAFF.